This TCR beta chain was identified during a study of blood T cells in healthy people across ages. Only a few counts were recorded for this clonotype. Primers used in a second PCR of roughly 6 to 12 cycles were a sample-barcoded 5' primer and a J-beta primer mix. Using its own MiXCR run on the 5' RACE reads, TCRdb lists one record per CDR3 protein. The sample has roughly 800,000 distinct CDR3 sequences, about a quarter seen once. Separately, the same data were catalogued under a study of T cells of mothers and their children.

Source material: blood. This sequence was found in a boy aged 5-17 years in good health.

The CDR3 is CASSQAGGDQPQHF. The CDR3 DNA reads TGCGCCAGCAGCCAGGCGGGAGGGGATCAGCCCCAGCATTTT. The genes are TRBV4-1 and TRBJ1-5; maybe TRBD1 (5 bases). Germline V CDR1 and CDR2: MGHRA, YSYEKL. This CDR3 is built from 14 residues. The ends were cut back, 3 bases at V and 5 bases at J, with 11 bases in the middle.